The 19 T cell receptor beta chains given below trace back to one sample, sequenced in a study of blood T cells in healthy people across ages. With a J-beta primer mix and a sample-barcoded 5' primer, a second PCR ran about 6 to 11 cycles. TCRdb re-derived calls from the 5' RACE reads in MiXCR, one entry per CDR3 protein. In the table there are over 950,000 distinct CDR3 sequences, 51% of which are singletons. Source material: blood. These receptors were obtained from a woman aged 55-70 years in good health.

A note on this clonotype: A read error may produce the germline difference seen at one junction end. CDR3 DNA: TGCAGTGCCCTGGACAGTAGGGGCTATGGCCACACCTTC. This codes for CSALDSRGYGHTF. This sequence joins TRBV20-1 and TRBJ1-2; D is perhaps TRBD1 (6 bases). The CDR3 totals 13 residues. From germline, CDR1 is DFQATT and CDR2 SNEGSKA (reference sequence).

CDR3 in DNA: TGCAGCGTCTCGTTCCAAGAGACCCAGTACTTC. Translated, it gives CSVSFQETQYF. This chain uses TRBV29-1 with TRBJ2-5; D gene unclear. Germline V gene lookup returns CDR1 SQVTM and CDR2 ANQGSEA. Trimming pared 6 bases from V and 1 base from J, leaving 6 bases between. CDR3 length: 11 residues.

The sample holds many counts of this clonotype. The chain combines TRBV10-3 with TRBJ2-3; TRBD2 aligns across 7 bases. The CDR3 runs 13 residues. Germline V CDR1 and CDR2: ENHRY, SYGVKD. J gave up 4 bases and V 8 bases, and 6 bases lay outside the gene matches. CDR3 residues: CAIQTSEADTQYF. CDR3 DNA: TGTGCCATCCAAACTAGCGAAGCAGATACGCAGTATTTT.

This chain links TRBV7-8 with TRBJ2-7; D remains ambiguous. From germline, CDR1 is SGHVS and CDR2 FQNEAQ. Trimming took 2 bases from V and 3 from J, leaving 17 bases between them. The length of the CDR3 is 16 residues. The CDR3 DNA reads TGTGCCAGCAGCTTATTCGCGGCCAGAGCTCTCTACGAGCAGTACTTC. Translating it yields CASSLFAARALYEQYF. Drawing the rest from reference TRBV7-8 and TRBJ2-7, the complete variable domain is GAGVSQSPRYKVAKRGQDVALRCDPISGHVSLFWYQQALGQGPEFLTYFQNEAQLDKSGLPSDRFFAERPEGSVSTLKIQRTQQEDSAVYLCASSLFAARALYEQYFGPGTRLTVT.

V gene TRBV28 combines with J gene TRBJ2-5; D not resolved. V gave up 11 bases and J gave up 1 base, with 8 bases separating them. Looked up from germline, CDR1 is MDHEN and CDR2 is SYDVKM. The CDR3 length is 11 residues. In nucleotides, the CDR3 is TGTGCCGCAGGATTCCAAGAGACCCAGTACTTC. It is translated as CAAGFQETQYF. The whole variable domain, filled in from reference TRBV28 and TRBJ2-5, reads DVKVTQSSRYLVKRTGEKVFLECVQDMDHENMFWYRQDPGLGLRLIYFSYDVKMKEKGDIPEGYSVSREKKERFSLILESASTNQTSMYLCAAGFQETQYFGPGTRLLVL.

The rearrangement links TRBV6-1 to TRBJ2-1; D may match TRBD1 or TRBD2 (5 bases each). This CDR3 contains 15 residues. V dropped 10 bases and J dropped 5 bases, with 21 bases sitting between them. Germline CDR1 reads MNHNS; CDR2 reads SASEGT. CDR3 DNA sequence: TGTGCCATCCGTCGGCTCCGGGAAGGGGACAATGAGCAGTTCTTC. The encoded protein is CAIRRLREGDNEQFF.

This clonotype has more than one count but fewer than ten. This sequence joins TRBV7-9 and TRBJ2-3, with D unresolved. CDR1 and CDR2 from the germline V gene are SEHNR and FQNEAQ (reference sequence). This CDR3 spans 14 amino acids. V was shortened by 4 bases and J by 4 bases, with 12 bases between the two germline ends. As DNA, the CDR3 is TGTGCCAGCAGCTCCGTGAGGCCCGCAGATACGCAGTATTTT. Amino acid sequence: CASSSVRPADTQYF.

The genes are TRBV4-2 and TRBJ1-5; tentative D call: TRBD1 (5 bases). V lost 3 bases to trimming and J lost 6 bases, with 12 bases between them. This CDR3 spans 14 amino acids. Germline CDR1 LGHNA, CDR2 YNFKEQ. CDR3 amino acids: CASSHQGTTQPQHF. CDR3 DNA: TGTGCCAGCAGCCACCAGGGTACGACTCAGCCCCAGCATTTT.

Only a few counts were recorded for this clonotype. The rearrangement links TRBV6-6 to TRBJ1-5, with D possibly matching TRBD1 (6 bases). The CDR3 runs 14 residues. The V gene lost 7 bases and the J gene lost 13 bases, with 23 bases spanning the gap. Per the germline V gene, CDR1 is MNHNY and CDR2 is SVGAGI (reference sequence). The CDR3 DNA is TGTGCCAGCAAAGACTTAATTGGGCAGGGGTATCAGCATTTT. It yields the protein CASKDLIGQGYQHF.

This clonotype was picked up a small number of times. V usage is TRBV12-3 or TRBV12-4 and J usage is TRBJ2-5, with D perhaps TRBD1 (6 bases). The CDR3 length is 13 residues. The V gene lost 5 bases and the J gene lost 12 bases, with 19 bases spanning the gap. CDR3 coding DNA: TGTGCCAGCAGTGCGTTCCCGGACAGCCCTGAGTACTTC. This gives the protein CASSAFPDSPEYF.

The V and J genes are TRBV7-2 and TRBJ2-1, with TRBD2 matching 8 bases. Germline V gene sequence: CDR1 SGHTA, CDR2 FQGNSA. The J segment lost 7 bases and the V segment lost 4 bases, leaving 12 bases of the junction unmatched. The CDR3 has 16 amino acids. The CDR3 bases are TGTGCCAGCAGCTCCCCCTTCCTAGCGGGCAAGAATGAGCAGTTCTTC. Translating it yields CASSSPFLAGKNEQFF.

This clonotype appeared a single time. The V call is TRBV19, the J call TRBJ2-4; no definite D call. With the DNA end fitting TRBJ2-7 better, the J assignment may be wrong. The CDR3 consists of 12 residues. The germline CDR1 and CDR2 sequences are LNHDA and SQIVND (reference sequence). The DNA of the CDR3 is TGTGCCAGTAGTGACACGGTTTACGAGCAGTACTTC. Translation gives CASSDTVYEQYF.

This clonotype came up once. This chain's CDR3 is CASTPGLKEQPQHF. CDR3 DNA sequence: TGTGCCAGCACGCCGGGGCTAAAGGAACAGCCCCAGCATTTT. The chain employs TRBV28 and TRBJ1-5, with TRBD1 as a possible D gene (5 bases). Looked up from germline, CDR1 is MDHEN and CDR2 is SYDVKM. The CDR3 loop spans 14 amino acids. V shed 7 bases and J shed 7 bases, with 17 bases lying between them.

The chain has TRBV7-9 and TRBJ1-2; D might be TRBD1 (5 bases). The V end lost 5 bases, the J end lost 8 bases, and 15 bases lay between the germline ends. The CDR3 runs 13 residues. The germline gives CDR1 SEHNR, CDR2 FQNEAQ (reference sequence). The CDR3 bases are TGTGCCAGCAGCGTAGGGCCTCGGGGGGGCTACACCTTC. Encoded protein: CASSVGPRGGYTF.

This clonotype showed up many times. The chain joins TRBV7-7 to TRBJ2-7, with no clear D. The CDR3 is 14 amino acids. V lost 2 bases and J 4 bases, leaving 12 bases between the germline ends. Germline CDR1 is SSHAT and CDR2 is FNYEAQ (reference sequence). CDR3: CASSLSTENYEQYF. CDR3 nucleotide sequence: TGTGCCAGCAGCTTATCCACTGAGAATTACGAGCAGTACTTC. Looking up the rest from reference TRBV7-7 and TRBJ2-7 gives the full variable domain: GAGVSQSPRYKVTKRGQDVTLRCDPISSHATLYWYQQALGQGPEFLTYFNYEAQPDKSGLPSDRFSAERPEGSISTLTIQRTEQRDSAMYRCASSLSTENYEQYFGPGTRLTVT.

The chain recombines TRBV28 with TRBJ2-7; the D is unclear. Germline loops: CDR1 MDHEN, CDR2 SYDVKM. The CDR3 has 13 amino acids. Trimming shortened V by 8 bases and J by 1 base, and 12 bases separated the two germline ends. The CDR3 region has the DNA TGTGCCAGCTGTGCCCACCCTTCCTACGAGCAGTACTTC. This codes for CASCAHPSYEQYF.

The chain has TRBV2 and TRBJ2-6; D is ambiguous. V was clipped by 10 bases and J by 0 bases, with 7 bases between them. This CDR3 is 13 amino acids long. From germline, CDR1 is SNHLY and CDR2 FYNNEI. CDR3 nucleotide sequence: TGTGCCATGATCCGCTCTGGGGCCAACGTCCTGACTTTC. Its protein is CAMIRSGANVLTF.

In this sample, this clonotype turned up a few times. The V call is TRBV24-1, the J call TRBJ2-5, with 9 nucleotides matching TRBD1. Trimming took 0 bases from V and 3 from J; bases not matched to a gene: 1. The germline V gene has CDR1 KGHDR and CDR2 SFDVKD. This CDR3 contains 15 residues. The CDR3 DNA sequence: TGTGCCACCAGTGATTTGCGACAGGGGGAAGAGACCCAGTACTTC. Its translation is CATSDLRQGEETQYF.

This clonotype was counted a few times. CDR3 amino acids: CASSSEPAYSNQPQHF. The CDR3 coding sequence is TGTGCCAGCTCATCGGAGCCAGCGTATAGCAATCAGCCCCAGCATTTT. The chain carries TRBV18 and TRBJ1-5, with unresolved D. V was clipped by 5 bases and J by 0 bases, with 14 bases between them. CDR1 and CDR2 from the germline V gene are KGHSH and LQKENI. The CDR3 sequence is 16 residues long. The full variable domain, completed using reference TRBV18 and TRBJ1-5, is NAGVMQNPRHLVRRRGQEARLRCSPMKGHSHVYWYRQLPEEGLKFMVYLQKENIIDESGMPKERFSAEFPKEGPSILRIQQVVRGDSAAYFCASSSEPAYSNQPQHFGDGTRLSIL.